The 6 T cell receptor beta chains reported below all come from one sample, sequenced in a study of cytomegalovirus exposure and HLA in healthy donors. The study ran its PCR with 60 Vbeta and 13 Jbeta primers. The table came from immunoSEQ multiplex PCR; TCRdb's copy has only in-frame clones and leaves some out. The repertoire includes roughly 99,000 clones, about three quarters of them detected once, and 7.8% sits in the top ten. The source material was PBMCs. These receptors originate from a man in his thirties or forties in good health and CMV-seronegative.

V is TRBV28 and J is TRBJ2-3, with D tentatively TRBD2 (5 bases). The CDR3 extends over 14 amino acids. Germline V gives CDR1 MDHEN, CDR2 SYDVKM. V was shortened by 4 bases and J by 4 bases, with 12 bases between the two germline ends. The DNA of the CDR3 is TGTGCCAGCAGTTCTGCTTTCGGGGCAGATACGCAGTATTTT. The encoded protein is CASSSAFGADTQYF.

The chain uses TRBV5-1 and TRBJ2-1, with a possible D match to TRBD2 (6 bases). The V end lost 4 bases, the J end lost 4 bases, and 21 bases lay between the germline ends. The CDR3 totals 17 residues. Looked up from germline, CDR1 is SGHRS and CDR2 is YFSETQ. The CDR3 spells CASSKTQTGEIYNEQFF. CDR3 nucleotide sequence: TGCGCCAGCAGCAAGACCCAGACGGGAGAGATTTACAATGAGCAGTTCTTC.

The CDR3: CASSGGTAQETQYF. In nucleotides, the CDR3 is TGTGCCAGCAGCGGGGGGACAGCACAAGAGACCCAGTACTTC. V and J are TRBV9 and TRBJ2-5; 7 bases are a match to TRBD1. CDR3 length: 14 amino acids. From germline, CDR1 is SGDLS and CDR2 YYNGEE. After removal of 3 bases from V and 2 bases from J, the junction contained 4 bases not matched to a gene.

The CDR3 region has the DNA TGTGCCAGCAGCTTAGGTGCTCCCCCTAACGAGCAGTACTTC. Its translation: CASSLGAPPNEQYF. J is TRBJ2-7 and V is TRBV7-6; no firm D call. Between the trimmed V and J ends, which lost 1 base and 5 bases, there was a span of 12 bases. Germline loops: CDR1 SGHVS, CDR2 FNYEAQ. The CDR3 contains 14 residues.

The rearrangement links TRBV19 to TRBJ1-1, with D possibly being TRBD1 (6 bases). Trimming removed 6 bases at V and 1 base at J, with 12 bases between. CDR3 size: 14 residues. Germline assignment: CDR1 LNHDA and CDR2 SQIVND (reference sequence). As DNA, the CDR3 is TGTGCCAGTAGGCGGACAGCCGAGAACACTGAAGCTTTCTTT. Protein sequence: CASRRTAENTEAFF. Filled out from reference TRBV19 and TRBJ1-1, the complete variable domain reads DGGITQSPKYLFRKEGQNVTLSCEQNLNHDAMYWYRQDPGQGLRLIYYSQIVNDFQKGDIAEGYSVSREKKESFPLTVTSAQKNPTAFYLCASRRTAENTEAFFGQGTRLTVV.

The chain employs TRBV7-9 and TRBJ2-7, with 7 nucleotides matching TRBD1. CDR1 is SEHNR and CDR2 is FQNEAQ in the germline V gene (reference sequence). The CDR3 contains 15 residues. V gave up 5 bases and J gave up 3 bases; unmatched junction bases: 10. The CDR3 sequence: CASSIRQGSGYEQYF. The CDR3 nucleotides read TGTGCCAGCAGCATCCGACAGGGCTCAGGCTACGAGCAGTACTTC.